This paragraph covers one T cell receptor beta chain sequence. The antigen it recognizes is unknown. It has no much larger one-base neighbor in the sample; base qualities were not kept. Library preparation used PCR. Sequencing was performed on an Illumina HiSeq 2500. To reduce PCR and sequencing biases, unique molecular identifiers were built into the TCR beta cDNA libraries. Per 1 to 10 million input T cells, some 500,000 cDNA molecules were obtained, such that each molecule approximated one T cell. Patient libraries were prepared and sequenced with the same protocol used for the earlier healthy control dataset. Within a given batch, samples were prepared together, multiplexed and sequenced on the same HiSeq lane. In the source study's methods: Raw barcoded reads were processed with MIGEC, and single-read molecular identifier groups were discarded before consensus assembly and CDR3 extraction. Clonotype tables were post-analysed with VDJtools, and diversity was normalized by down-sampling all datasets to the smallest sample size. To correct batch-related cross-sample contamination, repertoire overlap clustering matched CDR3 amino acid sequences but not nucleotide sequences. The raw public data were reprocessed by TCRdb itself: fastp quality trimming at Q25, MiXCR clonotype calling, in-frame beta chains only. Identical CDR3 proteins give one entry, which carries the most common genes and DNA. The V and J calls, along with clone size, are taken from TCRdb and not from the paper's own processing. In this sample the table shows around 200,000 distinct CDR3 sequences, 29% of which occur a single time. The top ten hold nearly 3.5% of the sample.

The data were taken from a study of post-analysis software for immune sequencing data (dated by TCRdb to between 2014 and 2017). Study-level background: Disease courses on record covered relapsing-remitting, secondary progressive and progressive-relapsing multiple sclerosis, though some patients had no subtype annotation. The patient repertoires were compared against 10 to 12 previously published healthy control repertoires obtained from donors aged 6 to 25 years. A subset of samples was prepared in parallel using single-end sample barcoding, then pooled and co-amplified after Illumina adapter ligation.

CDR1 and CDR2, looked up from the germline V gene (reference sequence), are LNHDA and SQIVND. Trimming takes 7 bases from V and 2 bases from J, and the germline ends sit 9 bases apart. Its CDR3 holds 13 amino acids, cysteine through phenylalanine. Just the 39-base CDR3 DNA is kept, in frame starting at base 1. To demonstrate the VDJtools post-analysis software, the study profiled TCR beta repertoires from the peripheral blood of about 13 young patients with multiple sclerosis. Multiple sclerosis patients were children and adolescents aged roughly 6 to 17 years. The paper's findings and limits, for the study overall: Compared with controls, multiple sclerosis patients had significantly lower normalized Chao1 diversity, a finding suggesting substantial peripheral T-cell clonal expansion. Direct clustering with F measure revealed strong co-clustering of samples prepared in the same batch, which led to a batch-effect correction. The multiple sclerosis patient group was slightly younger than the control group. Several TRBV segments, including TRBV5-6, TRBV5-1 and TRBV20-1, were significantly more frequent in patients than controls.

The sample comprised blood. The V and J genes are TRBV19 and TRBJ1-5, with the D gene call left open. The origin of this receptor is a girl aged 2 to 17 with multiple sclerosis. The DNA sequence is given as TGTGCCAGTATGGACGTAGGCAATCAGCCCCAGCATTTT. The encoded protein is CASMDVGNQPQHF.